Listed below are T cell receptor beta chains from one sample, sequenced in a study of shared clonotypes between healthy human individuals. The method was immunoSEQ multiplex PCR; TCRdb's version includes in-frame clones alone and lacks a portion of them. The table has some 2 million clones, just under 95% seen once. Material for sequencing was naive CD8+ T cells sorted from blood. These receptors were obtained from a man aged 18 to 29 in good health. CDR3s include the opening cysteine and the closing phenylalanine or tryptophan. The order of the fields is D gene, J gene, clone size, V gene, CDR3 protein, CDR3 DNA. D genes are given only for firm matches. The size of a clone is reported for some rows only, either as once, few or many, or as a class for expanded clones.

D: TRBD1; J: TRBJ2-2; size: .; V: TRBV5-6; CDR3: CASSPRTGLNTGELFF; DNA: TGTGCCAGCAGCCCCCGGACAGGGCTGAACACCGGGGAGCTGTTTTTT
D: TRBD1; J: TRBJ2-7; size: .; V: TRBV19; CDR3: CASSIGGTDRDEQYF; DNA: TGTGCCAGTAGTATAGGAGGGACAGATAGAGACGAGCAGTACTTC
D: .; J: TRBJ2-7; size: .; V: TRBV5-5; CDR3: CASSSLGQPYEQYF; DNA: TGTGCCAGCAGTTCTCTCGGACAGCCCTACGAGCAGTACTTC
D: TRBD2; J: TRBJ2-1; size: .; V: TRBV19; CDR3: CASSITAGLGNEQFF; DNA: TGTGCCAGTAGTATAACAGCGGGATTGGGCAATGAGCAGTTCTTC
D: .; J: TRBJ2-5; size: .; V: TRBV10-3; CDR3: CAISESRQETQYF; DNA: TGTGCCATCAGTGAGTCGAGGCAGGAGACCCAGTACTTC
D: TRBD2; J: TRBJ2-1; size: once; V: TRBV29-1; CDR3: CSLLGLADSYNEQFF; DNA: TGCAGCCTGTTGGGGCTAGCGGATTCCTACAATGAGCAGTTCTTC
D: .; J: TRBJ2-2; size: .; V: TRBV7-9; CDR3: CASLVHNTGELFF; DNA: TGTGCCAGCTTAGTTCATAACACCGGGGAGCTGTTTTTT
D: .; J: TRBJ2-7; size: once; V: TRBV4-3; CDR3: CASSQGEEGVHEQYF; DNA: TGCGCCAGCAGCCAAGGAGAAGAAGGGGTCCACGAGCAGTACTTC
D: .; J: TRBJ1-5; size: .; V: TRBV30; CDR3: CAWSPTGWQPQHF; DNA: TGTGCCTGGAGTCCAACGGGGTGGCAGCCCCAGCATTTT
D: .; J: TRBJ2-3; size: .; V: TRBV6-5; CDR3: CASSSEGGWTDTQYF; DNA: TGTGCCAGCAGTTCGGAGGGGGGGTGGACAGATACGCAGTATTTT
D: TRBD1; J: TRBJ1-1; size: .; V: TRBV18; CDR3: CASSSERTGYTEAFF; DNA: TGTGCCAGCTCATCAGAACGGACAGGGTACACTGAAGCTTTCTTT
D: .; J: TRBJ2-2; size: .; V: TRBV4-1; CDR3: CASSQASRIANTGELFF; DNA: TGCGCCAGCAGCCAAGCCTCCCGAATCGCGAACACCGGGGAGCTGTTTTTT
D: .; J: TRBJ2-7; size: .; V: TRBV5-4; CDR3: CASSLATADYEQYF; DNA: TGTGCCAGCAGCTTGGCGACAGCAGACTACGAGCAGTACTTC
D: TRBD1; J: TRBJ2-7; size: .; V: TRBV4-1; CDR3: CASSQGGGQGRYEQYF; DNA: TGCGCCAGCAGCCAGGGGGGGGGACAGGGGCGGTACGAGCAGTACTTC
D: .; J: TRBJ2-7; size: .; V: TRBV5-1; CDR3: CASSLAGVYEQYF; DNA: TGCGCCAGCAGCTTGGCGGGAGTCTACGAGCAGTACTTC
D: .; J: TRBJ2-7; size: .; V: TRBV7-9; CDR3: CASSMTVMVEQYF; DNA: TGTGCCAGCAGCATGACAGTCATGGTCGAGCAGTACTTC
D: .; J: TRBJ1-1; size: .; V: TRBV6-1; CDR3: CASREDSTEAFF; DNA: TGTGCCAGCAGGGAGGACAGCACTGAAGCTTTCTTT
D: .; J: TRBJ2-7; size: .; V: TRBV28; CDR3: CASSAWRGLISYEQYF; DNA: TGTGCCAGCAGTGCGTGGAGGGGTTTGATCTCCTACGAGCAGTACTTC
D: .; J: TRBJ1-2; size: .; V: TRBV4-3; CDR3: CASSQDSQGNYGYTF; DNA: TGCGCCAGCAGCCAAGATTCACAGGGAAACTATGGCTACACCTTC
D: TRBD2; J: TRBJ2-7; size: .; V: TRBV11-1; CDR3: CASSPLAGRPYEQYF; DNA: TGTGCCAGCAGCCCCCTAGCGGGTCGCCCCTACGAGCAGTACTTC
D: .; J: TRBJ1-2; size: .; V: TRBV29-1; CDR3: CSVESPASNYGYTF; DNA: TGCAGCGTTGAATCCCCAGCCTCTAACTATGGCTACACCTTC
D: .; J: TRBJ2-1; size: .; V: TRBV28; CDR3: CASSLYGTKNEQFF; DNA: TGTGCCAGCAGTTTATATGGGACGAAAAATGAGCAGTTCTTC
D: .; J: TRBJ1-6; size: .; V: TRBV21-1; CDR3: CASSKEASSYNSPLHF; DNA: TGTGCCAGCAGCAAAGAGGCCAGCTCCTATAATTCACCCCTCCACTTT
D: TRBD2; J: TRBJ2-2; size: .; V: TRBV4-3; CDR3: CASSQGTGGAGELFF; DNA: TGCGCCAGCAGCCAAGGGACGGGAGGTGCCGGGGAGCTGTTTTTT
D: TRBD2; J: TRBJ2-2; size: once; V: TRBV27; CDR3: CASSLLVAGDTGELFF; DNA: TGTGCCAGCAGTTTATTGGTAGCGGGAGACACCGGGGAGCTGTTTTTT
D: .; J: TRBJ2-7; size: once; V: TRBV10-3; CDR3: CAISGSTWSGRYEQYF; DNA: TGTGCCATCAGTGGATCAACCTGGTCCGGACGGTACGAGCAGTACTTC
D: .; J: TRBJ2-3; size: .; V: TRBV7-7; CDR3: CASSTVPSDTQYF; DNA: TGTGCTAGCAGCACGGTTCCTTCAGATACGCAGTATTTT
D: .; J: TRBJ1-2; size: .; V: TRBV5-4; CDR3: CASSLGGSSYGYTF; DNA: TGTGCCAGCAGCTTGGGGGGGTCCTCCTATGGCTACACCTTC
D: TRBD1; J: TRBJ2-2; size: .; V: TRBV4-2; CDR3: CASSQGTGTPAGELFF; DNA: TGTGCCAGCAGCCAAGGGACAGGGACGCCAGCGGGGGAGCTGTTTTTT
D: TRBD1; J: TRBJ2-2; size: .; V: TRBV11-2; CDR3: CASSLAGRQGNTGELFF; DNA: TGTGCCAGCAGCTTAGCAGGGAGACAGGGGAACACCGGGGAGCTGTTTTTT
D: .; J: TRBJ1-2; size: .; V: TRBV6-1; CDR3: CATNYGYTF; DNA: TGTGCCACCAACTATGGCTACACCTTC
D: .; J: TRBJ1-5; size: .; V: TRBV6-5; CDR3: CASSPVISGNQPQHF; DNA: TGTGCCAGCAGTCCAGTCATATCGGGCAATCAGCCCCAGCATTTT
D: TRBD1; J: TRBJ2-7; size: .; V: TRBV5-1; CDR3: CASSAGTGGYEQYF; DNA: TGCGCCAGCAGCGCTGGGACAGGGGGCTACGAGCAGTACTTC
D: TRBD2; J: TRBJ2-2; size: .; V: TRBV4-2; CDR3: CASSQERAGDTGELFF; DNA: TGTGCCAGCAGCCAAGAACGAGCGGGAGACACCGGGGAGCTGTTTTTT
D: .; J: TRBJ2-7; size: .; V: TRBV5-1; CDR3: CASSLERGPDEQYF; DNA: TGCGCCAGCAGCTTGGAAAGGGGCCCCGACGAGCAGTACTTC
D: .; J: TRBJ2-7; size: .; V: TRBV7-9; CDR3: CASSSTWTFPNPYEQYF; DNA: TGTGCCAGCAGCTCGACATGGACCTTCCCCAATCCCTACGAGCAGTACTTC
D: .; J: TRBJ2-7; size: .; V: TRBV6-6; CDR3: CASSYSLEGYSYEQYF; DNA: TGTGCCAGCAGTTACTCGTTAGAGGGCTACTCCTACGAGCAGTACTTC
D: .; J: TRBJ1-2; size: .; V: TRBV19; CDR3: CASTLEWGTNYGYTF; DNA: TGTGCCAGTACCCTAGAGTGGGGGACTAACTATGGCTACACCTTC
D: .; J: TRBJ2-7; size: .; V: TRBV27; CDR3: CASRGKGSYEQYF; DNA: TGTGCCAGCCGGGGGAAGGGATCCTACGAGCAGTACTTC
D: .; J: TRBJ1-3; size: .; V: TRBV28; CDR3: CASSGVDGLLSGNTIYF; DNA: TGTGCCAGCAGTGGGGTGGACGGCCTCCTCTCTGGAAACACCATATATTTT